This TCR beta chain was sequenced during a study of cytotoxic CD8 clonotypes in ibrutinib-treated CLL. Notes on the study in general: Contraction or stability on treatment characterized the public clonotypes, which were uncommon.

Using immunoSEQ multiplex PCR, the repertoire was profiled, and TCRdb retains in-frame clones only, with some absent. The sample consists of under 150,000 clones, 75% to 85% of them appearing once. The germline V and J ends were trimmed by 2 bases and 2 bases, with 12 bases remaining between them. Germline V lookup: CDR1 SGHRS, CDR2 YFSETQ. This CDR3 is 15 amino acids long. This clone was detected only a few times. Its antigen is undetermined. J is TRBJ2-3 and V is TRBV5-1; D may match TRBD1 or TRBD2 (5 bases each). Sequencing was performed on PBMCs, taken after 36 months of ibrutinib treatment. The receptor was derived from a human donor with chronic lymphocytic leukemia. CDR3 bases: TGCGCCAGCAGCTTTCAGGGAGACCTCACAGATACGCAGTATTTT. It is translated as CASSFQGDLTDTQYF.